This T cell receptor (beta chain) was sequenced for a study of glioma-infiltrating T cells. Study details: Samples included WHO grade II oligodendrogliomas or astrocytomas and initial-diagnosis grade IV glioblastomas. The study, taken as a whole, reports: Tissue and blood shared very few CDR3 sequences. Non-neoplastic patients had below-expected tissue-blood divergence, while all gliomas exceeded expectation.

TCR alpha and beta CDR3 regions were amplified from RNA using iRepertoire nested multiplex PCR. One-step reverse transcription and amplification started from approximately 100-400 ng of tissue mRNA or PBMC total RNA. TCRdb called the multiplex PCR reads again in MiXCR, with one record for every CDR3 protein. The sample carries 300,000 to 450,000 distinct CDR3 sequences, roughly two fifths recorded once. Germline V CDR1 and CDR2: KGHSH, LQKENI. The CDR3 sequence is 15 residues long. V gave up 2 bases and J gave up 2 bases; unmatched junction bases: 4. Comment on this clonotype: Antigen specificity is unknown.

Sequenced input: glioma tissue, nonneoplastic brain tissue, or PBMCs (not recorded which). This receptor was identified in a human donor with low-grade glioma or glioblastoma, undergoing nonglioma brain surgery, or in good health (not recorded which). The J gene is TRBJ2-7, the V gene TRBV18; 9 bases map to TRBD1. The CDR3 DNA reads as TGTGCCAGCTCACCATGGGGACAGGGCCCCTACGAGCAGTACTTC. Its protein is CASSPWGQGPYEQYF.